These T cell receptor beta chains were read from a single sample in a study of blood T cells in healthy people across ages. MiXCR, run by TCRdb on the 5' RACE reads, gives a single entry per CDR3 protein. The repertoire holds about 900,000 distinct CDR3 sequences, with roughly 48% as singletons. Sequenced: blood. The receptor source for this set is a man aged 30 to 45 in good health. Both conserved end residues are part of each CDR3. A D gene is named only where the DNA matches it firmly. Not every row has a clone size; where given, it reads once, few, many or a size class.

j_gene,d_gene,v_gene,abundance,CDR3nt,CDR3aa
TRBJ1-5,TRBD1,TRBV6-6,.,TGTGCCAGCCTGAGGGACAGAATGAAATATAGCAATCAGCCCCAGCATTTT,CASLRDRMKYSNQPQHF
TRBJ2-5,TRBD2,TRBV4-2,.,TGTGCCAGCAGCCAAGAGGCGGGGGTGACCCAGTACTTC,CASSQEAGVTQYF
TRBJ2-7,.,TRBV19,few,TGTGCCAGTAACGGACGGGGAGACGAGCAGTACTTC,CASNGRGDEQYF
TRBJ2-7,TRBD2,TRBV6-5,few,TGTGCCAGCAGTTACTCGAGCGGGGATAGCTCCTACGAGCAGTACTTC,CASSYSSGDSSYEQYF
TRBJ2-1,TRBD2,TRBV6-2/TRBV6-3,.,TGTGCCAGCAGACCCCGGACTAGCTGGAATGAGCAGTTCTTC,CASRPRTSWNEQFF
TRBJ2-5,.,TRBV27,.,TGTGCCAGCAACCCACAGGAGTTGGCAGAGACCCAGTACTTC,CASNPQELAETQYF
TRBJ2-7,TRBD2,TRBV4-1,few,TGCGCCAGCAGCCAAGGTAGCGGGGCCTACGAGCAGTACTTC,CASSQGSGAYEQYF
TRBJ2-5,TRBD2,TRBV20-1,.,TGCAGTGCTAGAGATCGGACTGGTAGCGGGGGGGCCCAAGAGACCCAGTACTTC,CSARDRTGSGGAQETQYF
TRBJ2-7,TRBD1,TRBV25-1,many,TGTGCCAGCAGTGCTCCCCGGGACAGCTCCTACGAGCAGTACTTC,CASSAPRDSSYEQYF
TRBJ2-1,.,TRBV28,.,TGTGCCAGCAGCCATGCCAATGAGCAGTTCTTC,CASSHANEQFF
TRBJ1-1,.,TRBV20-1,.,TGCAGTGCGCCAAATGCTGGGACATCGAACACTGAAGCTTTCTTT,CSAPNAGTSNTEAFF
TRBJ2-1,.,TRBV7-2,few,TGTGCCAGCAGCTATGTCTCCAGGGGTAGTGATGAGCAGTTCTTC,CASSYVSRGSDEQFF
TRBJ2-1,.,TRBV9,.,TGTGCCAGCAGCGTAGAAGTGGGTAGGCAGTTCTTC,CASSVEVGRQFF
TRBJ2-3,.,TRBV6-5,.,TGTGCCAGCACCCCACAGGGCCTCTTTACAGATACGCAGTATTTT,CASTPQGLFTDTQYF
TRBJ2-3,TRBD1,TRBV6-5,.,TGTGCCAGCAGTTGGGGACAGGAGGCCGATACGCAGTATTTT,CASSWGQEADTQYF
TRBJ1-6,.,TRBV6-5,.,TGTGCCAGCAGACCGGGACTCTCCTATAATTCACCCCTCCACTTT,CASRPGLSYNSPLHF
TRBJ1-2,.,TRBV3-1,few,TGTGCCAGCAGCCAAGCGGCGGCCATGTATGGCTACACCTTC,CASSQAAAMYGYTF
TRBJ1-2,TRBD1,TRBV7-8,.,TGTGCCAGCAGCGGGGACAGTATCCGTTATGGCTACACCTTC,CASSGDSIRYGYTF
TRBJ2-5,.,TRBV24-1,.,TGTGCCACCAGTGAGGCAGACTACTACGAAGAGACCCAGTACTTC,CATSEADYYEETQYF
TRBJ2-7,TRBD1,TRBV4-2,few,TGTGCCAGCAGCCAAGATCGGACAGGGGGCCACGAGCAGTACTTC,CASSQDRTGGHEQYF
TRBJ1-2,.,TRBV29-1,few,TGCAGCGTTGAAGATCTTCACACCTATGGCTACACCTTC,CSVEDLHTYGYTF
TRBJ2-1,TRBD1,TRBV7-2,many,TGTGCCAGCAGCTTAGATGGGACAGGGGTCTACAATGAGCAGTTCTTC,CASSLDGTGVYNEQFF
TRBJ2-1,TRBD1,TRBV28,.,TGTGCCAGCAACCCGACAGGGGCTATCTTGGGGAATGAGCAGTTCTTC,CASNPTGAILGNEQFF
TRBJ2-7,TRBD1,TRBV12-3/TRBV12-4,.,TGTGCCAGCAGTTTAGGGGACAGGGAGCAGTACTTC,CASSLGDREQYF
TRBJ2-3,.,TRBV4-1,.,TGCGCCAGCAGCCAAAGTAGGAGCACAGATACGCAGTATTTT,CASSQSRSTDTQYF
TRBJ2-6,TRBD1,TRBV20-1,few,TGCAGTGCCCCAGACAGGGGAGCTGGGGCCAACGTCCTGACTTTC,CSAPDRGAGANVLTF
TRBJ1-2,.,TRBV20-1,few,TGCAGTGCTAGAGATTGGGAGGGCTATGGCTACACCTTC,CSARDWEGYGYTF
TRBJ2-1,TRBD2,TRBV6-2/TRBV6-3,.,TGTGTCAGCAGTTTAGAGGGACTAGCGGCCAATGAGCAGTTCTTC,CVSSLEGLAANEQFF
TRBJ2-5,.,TRBV15,.,TGTGCCACCAGATCACAGGGCCTACAAGAGACCCAGTACTTC,CATRSQGLQETQYF
TRBJ2-6,TRBD1,TRBV5-6,few,TGTGCCAGCAGCTTGGGGGACAGGGGCCCCCTGGGGGCCAACGTCCTGACTTTC,CASSLGDRGPLGANVLTF
TRBJ1-3,.,TRBV25-1,.,TGTGCCAGCAGCGGAACAGGGTCTGGAAACACCATATATTTT,CASSGTGSGNTIYF
TRBJ2-5,TRBD2,TRBV5-4,few,TGTGCCAGCCAGAGGGCTAGCGGGGGCCAAGAGACCCAGTACTTC,CASQRASGGQETQYF
TRBJ2-7,.,TRBV20-1,few,TGCAGTGCTCCCCGACAGGAAACCTACGAGCAGTACTTC,CSAPRQETYEQYF
TRBJ1-1,.,TRBV12-3/TRBV12-4,.,TGTGCCAGTAGTTTTTATCGGAACACTGAAGCTTTCTTT,CASSFYRNTEAFF
TRBJ2-7,TRBD1,TRBV7-6,.,TGTGCCAGCAGCCTAGGGGTTGGCAGGGGGAGCTCCTACAATGAGCAGTACTTC,CASSLGVGRGSSYNEQYF
TRBJ1-1,.,TRBV5-1,.,TGCGCCAGCAGCCCTATCGGACTTTCGAACACTGAAGCTTTCTTT,CASSPIGLSNTEAFF
TRBJ1-1,TRBD1,TRBV5-6,.,TGTGCCAGCAGCTCAAGCCCCACAGGGGAGAGCACTGAAGCTTTCTTT,CASSSSPTGESTEAFF
TRBJ2-4,.,TRBV29-1,.,TGCAGCGTTGAATCACTAGCCAAAAACGTTCAGTACTTC,CSVESLAKNVQYF
TRBJ2-3,.,TRBV7-9,.,TGTGCCAGCAGCTTAGGTCTTCAACCTAGCACAGATACGCAGTATTTT,CASSLGLQPSTDTQYF
TRBJ1-6,TRBD1,TRBV6-1,few,TGTGCCAGCATGGGACAGACTCGTTCACCCCTCCACTTT,CASMGQTRSPLHF
TRBJ2-5,TRBD2,TRBV4-2,.,TGTGCCAGCAGCCCACAAGGGCGGCGGGGGGACTACCAAGAGACCCAGTACTTC,CASSPQGRRGDYQETQYF
TRBJ2-5,.,TRBV7-2,.,TGTGCCAGCAGCTTAGCAGGGGCGATAGGGGAGCAGTACTTC,CASSLAGAIGEQYF
TRBJ1-1,.,TRBV4-1,few,TGCGCCAGCAGCCATTCTCTCGGGCGAACTGAAGCTTTCTTT,CASSHSLGRTEAFF
TRBJ2-3,TRBD1,TRBV5-1,.,TGCGCCAGCAGCTTCCGGGACAGATTAACAGATACGCAGTATTTT,CASSFRDRLTDTQYF
TRBJ2-7,.,TRBV27,.,TGTGCCAGCAGAGACGGGACTTCCGCTCCCTACGGGCAGTACTTC,CASRDGTSAPYGQYF
TRBJ2-1,TRBD2,TRBV28,many,TGTGCCAGCAGCCACTCCTGGGAGGGTTTAAGGGTCAATGAGCAGTTCTTC,CASSHSWEGLRVNEQFF
TRBJ2-5,TRBD2,TRBV6-5,few,TGTGCCAGCAGTTACACACTAGCGGGGGTCGAGACCCAGTACTTC,CASSYTLAGVETQYF
TRBJ2-4,.,TRBV12-3/TRBV12-4,.,TGTGCCTGCAGTTTAGGGACGGGCATTCAGTACTTC,CACSLGTGIQYF